This TCR beta chain was identified in a study of human T cells and chemical hapten exposure. Germline loops: CDR1 ENHRY, CDR2 SYGVKD. With V trimmed by 4 bases and J by 3 bases, 9 bases remained unmatched. This CDR3 is built from 16 residues. TCRdb ran MiXCR on the RACE reads and lists one entry per CDR3 protein. Here the sample spans around 100,000 distinct CDR3 sequences, about a tenth being singletons. As for time point: pre-sensitization, week 0. The treatment here: therapeutic diphenylcyclopropenone sensitization with weekly scalp DPC. The clonotype comes from a woman aged 60-75 years with alopecia areata. Some clones in this sample may be carry-over from other donors' samples. The rearrangement uses TRBV10-3 and TRBJ1-5; 7 nucleotides align to TRBD1. Source: whole blood, taken in connection with sensitization to the hapten diphenylcyclopropenone (DPC). This chain's CDR3 is CAISVGTGDFNQPQHF. DNA of the CDR3: TGTGCCATCAGTGTAGGCACAGGGGACTTCAATCAGCCCCAGCATTTT.